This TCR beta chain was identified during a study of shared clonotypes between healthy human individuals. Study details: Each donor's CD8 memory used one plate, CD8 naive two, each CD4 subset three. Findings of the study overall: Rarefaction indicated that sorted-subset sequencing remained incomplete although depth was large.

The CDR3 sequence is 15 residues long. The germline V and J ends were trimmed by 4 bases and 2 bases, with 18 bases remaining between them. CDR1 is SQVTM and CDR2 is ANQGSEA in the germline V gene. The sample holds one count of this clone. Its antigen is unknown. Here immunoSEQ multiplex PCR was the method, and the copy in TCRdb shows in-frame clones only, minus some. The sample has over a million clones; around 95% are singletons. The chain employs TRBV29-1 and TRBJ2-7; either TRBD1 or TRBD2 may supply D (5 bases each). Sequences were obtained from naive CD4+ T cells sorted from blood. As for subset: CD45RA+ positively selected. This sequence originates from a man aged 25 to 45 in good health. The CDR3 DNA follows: TGCAGCGTTGGATGGGGGAAGGGTTTCGCCTACGAGCAGTACTTC. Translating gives CSVGWGKGFAYEQYF.